This TCR beta chain was identified in a study of blood T cells in healthy people across ages. General study findings and limits: The lack of PBMC sorting stopped any conclusive naive versus antigen-experienced comparison.

This clonotype was seen a handful of times. Its antigen is not identified. The CDR3 covers 13 residues. The V gene lost 1 base and the J gene lost 8 bases, with 8 bases spanning the gap. The germline V gene has CDR1 MDHEN and CDR2 SYDVKM. A second PCR of 7 to 11 cycles used a sample-barcoded 5' primer and a J-beta primer mix. One entry per CDR3 protein, called by TCRdb with MiXCR from the 5' RACE reads. The sample holds 850,000 to 950,000 distinct CDR3 sequences, 25% to 30% seen once. What was sequenced was blood. The sequence was obtained from a woman older than 75 in good health. V usage is TRBV28 and J usage is TRBJ1-4; D is unresolved. The CDR3 reads CASSLSVREKLFF. The DNA for the CDR3 is TGTGCCAGCAGTTTATCGGTCAGGGAAAAACTGTTTTTT.